The rows below give T cell receptor beta chains drawn from one sample of a study of cytomegalovirus exposure and HLA in healthy donors. The assay was immunoSEQ multiplex PCR, and TCRdb's table has in-frame clones only and misses some. Here the sample spans about 160,000 clones, 60% to 80% being singletons. Sequencing input: PBMCs. Source of these receptors: a woman aged 40 to 50 in good health and CMV-seropositive. CDR3s include the opening cysteine and the closing phenylalanine or tryptophan. Each record gives: clone size, V gene, J gene, CDR3 protein. Some rows mark clone size as missing; the rest say once, few, many or name a class of expanded clone.

abundance: -
v_gene: TRBV10-2
j_gene: TRBJ2-3
CDR3aa: CASRDTGGPDTQYF

abundance: once
v_gene: TRBV2
j_gene: TRBJ1-6
CDR3aa: CASSLTDSYNSPLHF

abundance: -
v_gene: TRBV5-1
j_gene: TRBJ2-2
CDR3aa: CASSPGQVGGTGELFF

abundance: -
v_gene: TRBV30
j_gene: TRBJ2-6
CDR3aa: CAGRTGVLSGANVLTF

abundance: -
v_gene: TRBV7-9
j_gene: TRBJ2-5
CDR3aa: CASMRGQGGETQYF

abundance: -
v_gene: TRBV7-8
j_gene: TRBJ2-5
CDR3aa: CASSLGQVQETQYF

abundance: few
v_gene: TRBV19
j_gene: TRBJ1-4
CDR3aa: CASSMWQGNEKLFF

abundance: -
v_gene: TRBV18
j_gene: TRBJ2-7
CDR3aa: CASSPGTSGRLNEQYF

abundance: -
v_gene: TRBV9
j_gene: TRBJ2-1
CDR3aa: CASSVVSSGGFYNEQFF

abundance: -
v_gene: TRBV7-5
j_gene: TRBJ2-7
CDR3aa: CARSRTPRGRQDYEQYF

abundance: -
v_gene: TRBV10-3
j_gene: TRBJ2-1
CDR3aa: CAISLAGGDNEQFF

abundance: -
v_gene: TRBV5-1
j_gene: TRBJ1-6
CDR3aa: CASSRDGQGDNSPLHF

abundance: -
v_gene: TRBV25-1
j_gene: TRBJ2-2
CDR3aa: CASSDPTGSTGELFF

abundance: few
v_gene: TRBV19
j_gene: TRBJ2-1
CDR3aa: CASSIRGEQFF

abundance: -
v_gene: TRBV19
j_gene: TRBJ1-2
CDR3aa: CASSIGGYNSLVYGYTF

abundance: -
v_gene: TRBV5-1
j_gene: TRBJ2-2
CDR3aa: CASSSTTGGSRAGELFF

abundance: -
v_gene: TRBV19
j_gene: TRBJ2-7
CDR3aa: CASSLDGGYEQYF

abundance: -
v_gene: TRBV29-1
j_gene: -
CDR3aa: CSVTPSGSSYEQYF

abundance: -
v_gene: TRBV5-1
j_gene: TRBJ1-2
CDR3aa: CASSLGDSDNYGYTF

abundance: -
v_gene: TRBV4-3
j_gene: TRBJ2-5
CDR3aa: CASSQERRGAETQYF

abundance: -
v_gene: TRBV4-2
j_gene: TRBJ2-3
CDR3aa: CASSRAPGQGADTQYF

abundance: -
v_gene: TRBV5-4
j_gene: TRBJ1-1
CDR3aa: CASSPIQGANTEAFF

abundance: -
v_gene: TRBV2
j_gene: TRBJ2-4
CDR3aa: CASSEGQGKNIQYF

abundance: -
v_gene: TRBV27
j_gene: TRBJ2-5
CDR3aa: CASSLSGLTSGETQYF

abundance: -
v_gene: TRBV6-5
j_gene: TRBJ1-6
CDR3aa: CASSYSRQFPLHF

abundance: -
v_gene: TRBV7-9
j_gene: -
CDR3aa: CASSSLPGSEQYF

abundance: once
v_gene: TRBV6-5
j_gene: TRBJ1-2
CDR3aa: CASSYSQGPYGYTF

abundance: -
v_gene: TRBV19
j_gene: TRBJ2-2
CDR3aa: CASSIGTSPGELFF

abundance: -
v_gene: TRBV5-1
j_gene: TRBJ1-2
CDR3aa: CASSLGPPTGYTF

abundance: -
v_gene: TRBV7-2
j_gene: TRBJ1-1
CDR3aa: CASSLVGLTEAFF

abundance: -
v_gene: TRBV5-4
j_gene: TRBJ2-5
CDR3aa: CASSGRDRGPETQYF

abundance: -
v_gene: TRBV18
j_gene: TRBJ2-3
CDR3aa: CASSPPRGEETDTQYF

abundance: -
v_gene: TRBV2
j_gene: TRBJ1-1
CDR3aa: CASSPDIRTEAFF

abundance: -
v_gene: TRBV25-1
j_gene: TRBJ1-2
CDR3aa: CASSVRLAGGRYGYTF

abundance: -
v_gene: TRBV7-2
j_gene: TRBJ1-1
CDR3aa: CASSPDIYTEAFF